The 14 T cell receptor beta chains below come from one sample, sequenced in a study of CD8 T cells in ankylosing spondylitis. Using its own MiXCR run on the 5' RACE reads, TCRdb lists one record per CDR3 protein. This table holds roughly 180,000 distinct CDR3 sequences, roughly 12% found once. The sample was blood, either unsorted or a sorted T cell fraction (not recorded which). Source of these receptors: a male donor with ankylosing spondylitis or in good health (not recorded which).

In its sample, this clonotype was seen many times. The chain combines TRBV5-1 with TRBJ2-5; D call uncertain. CDR3 length: 15 amino acids. CDR1 is SGHRS, CDR2 YFSETQ, per germline. V lost 5 bases to trimming and J lost 5 bases, with 19 bases between them. The chain's CDR3 is CASRMQTLPAETQYF. CDR3 DNA: TGCGCCAGCAGGATGCAGACTCTCCCGGCGGAGACCCAGTACTTC. The variable domain in full, completed from reference TRBV5-1 and TRBJ2-5, reads KAGVTQTPRYLIKTRGQQVTLSCSPISGHRSVSWYQQTPGQGLQFLFEYFSETQRNKGNFPGRFSGRQFSNSRSEMNVSTLELGDSALYLCASRMQTLPAETQYFGPGTRLLVL.

This clonotype was seen ten or more times. The chain uses TRBV9 and TRBJ2-1, with 7 positions matching TRBD1. Trimming at V came to 4 bases and at J to 4 bases, leaving 8 bases not matched to a gene. The CDR3 loop spans 15 amino acids. Germline CDR1 reads SGDLS; CDR2 reads YYNGEE. Written as DNA, the CDR3 is TGTGCCAGCAGCCCCCGGGACAGAAGTTACAATGAGCAGTTCTTC. This encodes CASSPRDRSYNEQFF. The complete variable domain, with remaining parts taken from reference TRBV9 and TRBJ2-1, reads DSGVTQTPKHLITATGQRVTLRCSPRSGDLSVYWYQQSLDQGLQFLIQYYNGEERAKGNILERFSAQQFPDLHSELNLSSLELGDSALYFCASSPRDRSYNEQFFGPGTRLTVL.

Notes on this clonotype: One end of the junction varies from germline; a read error may be responsible. The rearrangement uses TRBV20-1 and TRBJ2-1, with D possibly TRBD1 on 6 matching bases. Germline V gene lookup returns CDR1 DFQATT and CDR2 SNEGSKA (reference sequence). This CDR3 spans 17 amino acids. The CDR3 loop is CCAQKATGDVENNEQFF. CDR3 nucleotide sequence: TGCTGTGCGCAAAAAGCGACAGGTGATGTGGAGAACAATGAGCAGTTCTTC.

This clonotype was recorded at least ten times. V is TRBV29-1 and J is TRBJ2-1, with D tentatively TRBD2 (7 bases). Trimming pared 4 bases from V and 7 bases from J, leaving 11 bases between. The CDR3 runs to 12 residues. Germline V gives CDR1 SQVTM, CDR2 ANQGSEA. The CDR3 region has the DNA TGCAGCGTTGGTGGGGGGGCGAATGAGCAGTTCTTC. It is translated as CSVGGGANEQFF.

This clonotype turned up a few times. This may be a read error, as it is one base from a much larger clone. The chain links TRBV3-1 to TRBJ1-5; weak D call: TRBD1 (5 bases). Looked up from germline, CDR1 is LGHDT and CDR2 is YNNKEL (reference sequence). This CDR3 comprises 14 residues. CDR3 loop: CASSQEWGNRPQHF. The CDR3 DNA is TGTGCCAGCAGCCAAGAATGGGGGAATCGGCCCCAGCATTTT.

In DNA, the CDR3 is TGTGCCAGCGGCACTAGAGAGCAGTACTTC. This sequence encodes CASGTREQYF. This sequence joins TRBV6-5 and TRBJ2-7; possible D gene TRBD2, 5 bases. Germline-derived CDR1 and CDR2 are MNHEY and SVGAGI. There are 10 residues in the CDR3. The germline V and J ends were trimmed by 8 bases and 7 bases, with 9 bases remaining between them.

This clonotype was seen ten or more times. The V and J genes are TRBV20-1 and TRBJ2-2; 10 nucleotides line up with TRBD2. This CDR3 has 15 residues. V trimming: 6 bases; J trimming: 4 bases; junction bases outside the gene matches: 8. Per germline, CDR1 DFQATT and CDR2 SNEGSKA (reference sequence). The CDR3 nucleotides are TGCAGTGCCATCCCTAGCGGGGGCCCCACCGGGGAGCTGTTTTTT. Translating it yields CSAIPSGGPTGELFF.

This clonotype has a count of ten or more. The chain joins TRBV12-3 or TRBV12-4 to TRBJ2-3, with D possibly TRBD1 on 5 matching bases. V lost 10 bases, J lost 0 bases, and 8 bases lay in between. The CDR3 consists of 12 residues. The CDR3 coding sequence is TGTGCCACCCGACAGAGCACAGATACGCAGTATTTT. It encodes CATRQSTDTQYF.

The genes are TRBV20-1 and TRBJ2-1; 9 nucleotides align to TRBD2. The CDR3 totals 16 residues. Per the germline V gene, CDR1 is DFQATT and CDR2 is SNEGSKA (reference sequence). V was pared by 2 bases and J by 7 bases, with 12 bases of the junction left unmatched. CDR3 coding DNA: TGCAGTGCTAGAACCCTTAGCGGGAGCTTTAAGAATGAGCAGTTCTTC. Translating gives CSARTLSGSFKNEQFF.

This clonotype came up many times. The V call is TRBV12-3 or TRBV12-4, the J call TRBJ1-4, with 11 bases identical to TRBD1. The CDR3 contains 14 residues. Trimming at V came to 4 bases and at J to 8 bases, leaving 3 bases not matched to a gene. The CDR3 sequence is CASSSDRGREKLFF. CDR3 coding DNA: TGTGCCAGCAGTTCGGACAGGGGGCGAGAAAAACTGTTTTTT.

This clonotype was detected many times. The V call is TRBV28, the J call TRBJ2-3; tentatively, D is TRBD2 (6 bases). The ends were cut back, 5 bases at V and 5 bases at J, with 17 bases in the middle. CDR1 MDHEN and CDR2 SYDVKM come from the germline V gene. This CDR3 contains 15 residues. The CDR3 loop is CASSPPGGTQDTQYF. The CDR3 nucleotides read TGTGCCAGCAGTCCACCGGGCGGGACTCAAGATACGCAGTATTTT.

This clonotype was picked up many times. The chain carries TRBV20-1 and TRBJ1-1, with D perhaps TRBD1 (5 bases). Per germline, CDR1 DFQATT and CDR2 SNEGSKA (reference sequence). The CDR3 length is 12 residues. CDR3 protein: CRAGRINTEAFF. The CDR3 DNA sequence: TGCAGGGCGGGACGGATAAACACTGAAGCTTTCTTT.

CDR3 sequence: CASSSYSGTTYNEQFF. CDR3 coding DNA: TGCGCCAGCAGCTCCTATAGCGGGACGACCTACAATGAGCAGTTCTTC. The genes are TRBV5-1 and TRBJ2-1, with TRBD2 matching 8 bases. Germline V gene lookup returns CDR1 SGHRS and CDR2 YFSETQ. This CDR3 spans 16 amino acids. Germline trimming cut 3 bases from V and 2 bases from J; bases unmatched to any gene: 7.

The chain combines TRBV20-1 with TRBJ2-1; no reliable D call. Looked up from germline, CDR1 is DFQATT and CDR2 is SNEGSKA (reference sequence). V was clipped by 6 bases and J by 2 bases, with 8 bases between them. This CDR3 has 12 residues. CDR3 region: CSALETYNEQFF. The CDR3 DNA reads as TGCAGTGCCTTAGAAACCTACAATGAGCAGTTCTTC.